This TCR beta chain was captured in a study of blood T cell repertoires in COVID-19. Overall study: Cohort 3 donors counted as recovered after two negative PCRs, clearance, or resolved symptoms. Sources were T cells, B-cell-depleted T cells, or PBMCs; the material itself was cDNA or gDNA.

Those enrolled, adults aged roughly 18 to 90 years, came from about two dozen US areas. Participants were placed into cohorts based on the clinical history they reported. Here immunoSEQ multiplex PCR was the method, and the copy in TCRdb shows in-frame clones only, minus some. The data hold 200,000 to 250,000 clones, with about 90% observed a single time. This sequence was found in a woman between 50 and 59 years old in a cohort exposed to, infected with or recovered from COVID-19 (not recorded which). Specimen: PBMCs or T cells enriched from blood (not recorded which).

CDR3 sequence: CASRAGSMGETQYF. CDR3 coding DNA: TGTGCCAGCAGGGCGGGATCCATGGGAGAGACCCAGTACTTC. The chain employs TRBV7-8 and TRBJ2-5; D might be TRBD2 (6 bases). The V end lost 6 bases, the J end lost 4 bases, and 15 bases lay between the germline ends. CDR1 and CDR2 from the germline V gene are SGHVS and FQNEAQ. CDR3 length: 14 amino acids.